This is a list of T cell receptor beta chains from one sample in a study of blood T cell repertoires in COVID-19. Profiling relied on immunoSEQ multiplex PCR, and the TCRdb table lists in-frame clones only, not all of them. Of over 50,000 clones in the sample, 80% to 90% are singletons; the top ten hold less than 4.5%. The sequenced sample consisted of PBMCs or T cells enriched from blood (not recorded which). These receptors were collected from a woman aged 40 to 55 with acute COVID-19. Both conserved end residues are part of each CDR3.

>TRBV6-4
CASSDSNAGARGYTF
>TRBV15
CATSRGYPGVGNTIYF
>TRBV5-1
CASSLEASGSSYNEQFF
>TRBV28
CASSHSYEQYF
>TRBV6-1
CASSEGASGGYTF
>TRBV5-1
CASSMGLAGEGNEQFF
>TRBV29-1
CSAGQGDGYTF
>TRBV18
CASTPGSNNEQFF
>TRBV2
CAISDGLRGELFF
>TRBV2
CASTGTAGTEAFF
>TRBV11-2
CASSLGTGKYNYGYTF
>TRBV7-9
CASSIQGSYNSPLHF
>TRBV19
CASSSGTGQGGEKLFF
>TRBV15
CATSRPGQGYGGYTF
>TRBV11-2
CASSLTGGPPSTDTQYF
>TRBV3-1/TRBV3-2
CASSSNTEAFF
>TRBV5-5
CASSPRGDTGELFF
>TRBV2
CASTMGTNEKLFF
>TRBV11-2
CASSLGTSGGREQYF
>TRBV7-2
CASRRPGEVPQHF
>TRBV6-4
CASSATNVGELFF
>TRBV5-1
CASSFLFSTGELFF
>TRBV10-3
CAISESPRADTQYF
>TRBV24-1
CATSGLAGGPNTGELFF
>TRBV2
CASSEGQVRRTEAFF
>TRBV5-4
CASSKGQEPTTQYF
>TRBV19
CASSTYATDYNEQFF
>TRBV29-1
CSVGLAGLKETQYF
>TRBV6-5
CASLIRGGSYEQYF
>TRBV11-2
CASSLGRLGSVDYEQYF
>TRBV28
CASTRGGAEEKLFF
>TRBV15
CATSSGLAGGPYEQYF
>TRBV28
CASSPPMQPQHF
>TRBV5-5
CASSLRTEGYGYTF
>TRBV28
CASSLFSGGESPLHF
>TRBV5-4
CASRPGTGMVYFTEAFF
>TRBV24-1
CATSDSTVPYEQYF
>TRBV6-5
CASATSGSYNEQFF
>TRBV6-2/TRBV6-3
CASSYPGRRGTTEAFF
>TRBV14
CASSQDLGQTNTEAFF
>TRBV5-1
CASSLWGVDYGYTF
>TRBV3-1/TRBV3-2
CASSQVRGVETQYF
>TRBV9
CASSQTGQGVSPLHF
>TRBV28
CASNTWTGRETQYF
>TRBV7-2
CASSHSGRGELFF
>TRBV28
CASSLPSGGRGYTF
>TRBV27
CASSLAGGDSPLHF
>TRBV21-1
CASSIGTSGETGKQFF
>TRBV29-1
CSVGIPRQGPDTQYF
>TRBV28
CASPPGGTLNTEAFF
>TRBV19
CASSIQGQYNEQFF
>TRBV6-2/TRBV6-3
CASSRDRDRAQPQHF
>TRBV14
CASSRKTSGRAYNEQFF
>TRBV6-6
CASSTTGYEQYF
>TRBV19
CASRLDRAANTGELFF
>TRBV6-4
CATYYEQYF
>TRBV4-1
CASTQMTGLPGTGELFF
>TRBV3-1/TRBV3-2
CASSRRGGQETQYF
>TRBV24-1
CATSEGLAGGYTQYF
>TRBV9
CASSPRRGREGYNEQFF